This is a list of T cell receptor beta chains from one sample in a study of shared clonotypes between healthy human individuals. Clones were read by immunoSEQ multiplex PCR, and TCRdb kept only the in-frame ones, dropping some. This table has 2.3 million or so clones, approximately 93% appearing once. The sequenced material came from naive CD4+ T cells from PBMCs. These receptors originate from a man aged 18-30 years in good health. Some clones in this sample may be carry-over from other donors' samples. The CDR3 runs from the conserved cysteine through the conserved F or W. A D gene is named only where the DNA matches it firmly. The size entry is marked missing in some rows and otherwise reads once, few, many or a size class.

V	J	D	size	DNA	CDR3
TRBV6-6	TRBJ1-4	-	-	TGTGCCAGCAGTTACTTGGGGGGGTCTGGCGAAAAACTGTTTTTT	CASSYLGGSGEKLFF
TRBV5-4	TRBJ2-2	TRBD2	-	TGTGCCAGCAGCTTAGGTAGGGAGGGCCGCGGCGGGGAGCTGTTTTTT	CASSLGREGRGGELFF
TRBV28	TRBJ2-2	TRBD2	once	TGTGCCAGCTACACACCAGCGGGAGTCGGCGGGACCGGGGAGCTGTTTTTT	CASYTPAGVGGTGELFF
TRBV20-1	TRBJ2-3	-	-	TGCAGTGCGAAACAGGCAGATACGCAGTATTTT	CSAKQADTQYF
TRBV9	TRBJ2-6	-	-	TGTGCCAGCAGCGCCCTGGGCTCTGGGGCCAACGTCCTGACTTTC	CASSALGSGANVLTF
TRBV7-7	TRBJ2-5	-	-	TGTGCCAGCAGCCCCAACACTAACCAAGAGACCCAGTACTTC	CASSPNTNQETQYF
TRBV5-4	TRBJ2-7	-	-	TGTGCCAGCAGCCCAAGCGGGCCGAGCTCCTACGAGCAGTACTTC	CASSPSGPSSYEQYF
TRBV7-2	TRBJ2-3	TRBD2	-	TGTGCCAGCAGCTTAGAGCTAGCGGGAGCAGATACGCAGTATTTT	CASSLELAGADTQYF
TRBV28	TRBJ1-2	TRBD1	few	TGTGGGACAGGGACGGGTGGCTACACCTTC	CGTGTGGYTF
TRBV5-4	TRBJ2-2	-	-	TGTGCCAGCAGCGAGATTCTTGGGAGGACCGGGGAGCTGTTTTTT	CASSEILGRTGELFF
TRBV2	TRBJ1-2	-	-	TGTGCCAGCAGTGGCCTCCAGGGGTTTCTGGGTGGCTACACCTTC	CASSGLQGFLGGYTF
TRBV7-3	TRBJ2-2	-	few	TGTGCCAGCAGCTTAACCTTTGATGGGGAGCTGTTTTTT	CASSLTFDGELFF
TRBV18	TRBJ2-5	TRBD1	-	TGTGCCAGCTCACCGGGGACAGGTCCTCAAGAGACCCAGTACTTC	CASSPGTGPQETQYF
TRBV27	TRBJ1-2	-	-	TGTGCCAGCAGTCGGTTGACAGACAACTATGGCTACACCTTC	CASSRLTDNYGYTF
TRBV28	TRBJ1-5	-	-	TGTGCCAGCAGTTTAGTCGCCCCACCGCTCAGCAATCAGCCCCAGCATTTT	CASSLVAPPLSNQPQHF
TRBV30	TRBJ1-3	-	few	TGTGCCTGGAGTTCTTACTTCCCGCGGGGAAACACCATATATTTT	CAWSSYFPRGNTIYF
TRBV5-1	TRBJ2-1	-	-	TGCGCCAGCAGCTTGGGCGCAGGGGTGTACAATGAGCAGTTCTTC	CASSLGAGVYNEQFF
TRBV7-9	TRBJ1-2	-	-	TGTGCCAGCAGCTTCTGGGGCAACCTCTCCCCTAACTATGGCTACACCTTC	CASSFWGNLSPNYGYTF
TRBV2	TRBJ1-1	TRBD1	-	TGTGCCATAACAGGGGAGCGTGAGACTGAAGCTTTCTTT	CAITGERETEAFF
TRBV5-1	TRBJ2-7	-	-	TGCGCCAGCAGTTTGGGCGGGACAGGCGGGAGCTACGAGCAGTACTTC	CASSLGGTGGSYEQYF
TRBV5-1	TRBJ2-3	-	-	TGCGCCAGCAGCTTGGGAGCCCACCACACAGATACGCAGTATTTT	CASSLGAHHTDTQYF
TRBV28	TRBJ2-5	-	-	TGTGCCAGCAGTTTGGCCCATTCCAGCGGGACCCAGTACTTC	CASSLAHSSGTQYF
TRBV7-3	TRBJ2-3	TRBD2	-	TGTGCCAGCAGCCCTCGTGGGACTAGCGGGATCTATCCGCAGTATTTT	CASSPRGTSGIYPQYF
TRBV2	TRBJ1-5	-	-	TGTGCCAGCAGCGAACGAGACATGAATCAGCCCCAGCATTTT	CASSERDMNQPQHF
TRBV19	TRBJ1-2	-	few	TGTGCCAGTAGTGTATATGGCTACACCTTC	CASSVYGYTF
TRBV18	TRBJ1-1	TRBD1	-	TGTGCCAGCTCACTGAACAGGGGAAGCGAAGCTTTCTTT	CASSLNRGSEAFF
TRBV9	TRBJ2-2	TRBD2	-	TGTGCCAGCGGGGCGGGAGTGAACACCGGGGAGCTGTTTTTT	CASGAGVNTGELFF
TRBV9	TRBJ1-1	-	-	TGTGCCAGCAGCGTAGGATGGGGTGGCGAGGCTTTCTTT	CASSVGWGGEAFF
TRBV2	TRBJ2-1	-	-	TGTGCCAGCACCACTCGGATAGTCGGGGGTGAGCAGTTCTTC	CASTTRIVGGEQFF
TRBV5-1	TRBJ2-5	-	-	TGCGCCAGCAGCCCGATAGTCGCTTCGTACCAAGAGACCCAGTACTTC	CASSPIVASYQETQYF
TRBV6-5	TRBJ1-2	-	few	TGTGCCAGCAGTCAAAGGCCTAACTATGGCTACACCTTC	CASSQRPNYGYTF
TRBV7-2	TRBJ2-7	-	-	TGTGCCAGCAGCTTAGTGAGCGGTTACGAGCAGTACTTC	CASSLVSGYEQYF
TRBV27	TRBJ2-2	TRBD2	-	TGTGCCAGCAGTAGACTAGCGGGGAGTCTCCCTGCGGGCACCGGGGAGCTGTTTTTT	CASSRLAGSLPAGTGELFF
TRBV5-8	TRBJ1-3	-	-	TGTGCCAGCACCCGTCGGGGGACTCTCTCTGGAAACACCATATATTTT	CASTRRGTLSGNTIYF
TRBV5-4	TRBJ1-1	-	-	TGTGCCAGCAGCTTGGAAGGGCAGATGAACACTGAAGCTTTCTTT	CASSLEGQMNTEAFF
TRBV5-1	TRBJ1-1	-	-	TGCGCCAGCAGCCCCCAAGGGGGTAAAACTGAAGCTTTCTTT	CASSPQGGKTEAFF
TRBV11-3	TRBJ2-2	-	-	TGTGCCAGCAGCTTGTATGTGAACACCGGGGAGCTGTTTTTT	CASSLYVNTGELFF
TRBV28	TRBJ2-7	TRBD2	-	TGTGCCAGCAGTACTAGCGGGGGGACCTACGAGCAGTACTTC	CASSTSGGTYEQYF
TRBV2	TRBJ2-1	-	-	TGTGCCAGCGGGAGCCTCAGGGGCGATGAGCAGTTCTTC	CASGSLRGDEQFF
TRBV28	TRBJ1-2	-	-	TGTGCCAGCAGTTTATCGGCAGCAGTATATGGCTACACCTTC	CASSLSAAVYGYTF
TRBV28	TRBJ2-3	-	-	TGTGCCAGCAGTTTGTTAAAGGGGCGTACAGATACGCAGTATTTT	CASSLLKGRTDTQYF
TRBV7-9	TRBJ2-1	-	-	TGTGCCAGCAGCCCCCGGAGGGCCCGGGGCCCAAGTGAGCAGTTCTTC	CASSPRRARGPSEQFF
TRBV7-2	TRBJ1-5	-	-	TGTGCCAGCAGCTTCCTAGTCAGCAATCAGCCCCAGCATTTT	CASSFLVSNQPQHF
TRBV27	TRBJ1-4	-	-	TGTGCCAGCAGTTTGTATCCCCGGGTTTCTAATGAAAAACTGTTTTTT	CASSLYPRVSNEKLFF